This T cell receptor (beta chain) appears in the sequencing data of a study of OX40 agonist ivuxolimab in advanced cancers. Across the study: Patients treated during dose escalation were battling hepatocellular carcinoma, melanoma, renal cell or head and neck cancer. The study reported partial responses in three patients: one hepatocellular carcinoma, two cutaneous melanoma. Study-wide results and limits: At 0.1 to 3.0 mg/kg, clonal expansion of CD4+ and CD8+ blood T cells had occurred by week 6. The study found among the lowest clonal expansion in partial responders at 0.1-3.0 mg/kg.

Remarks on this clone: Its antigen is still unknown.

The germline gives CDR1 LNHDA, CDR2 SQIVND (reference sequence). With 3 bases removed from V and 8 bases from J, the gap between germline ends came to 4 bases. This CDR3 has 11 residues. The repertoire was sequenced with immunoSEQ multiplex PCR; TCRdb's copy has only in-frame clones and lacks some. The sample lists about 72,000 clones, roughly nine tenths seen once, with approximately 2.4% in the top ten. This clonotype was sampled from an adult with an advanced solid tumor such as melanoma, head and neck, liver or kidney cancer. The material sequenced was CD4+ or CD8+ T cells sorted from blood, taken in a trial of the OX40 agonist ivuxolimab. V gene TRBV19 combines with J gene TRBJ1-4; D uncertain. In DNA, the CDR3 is TGTGCCAGTAGTATGGGCGAAAAACTGTTTTTT. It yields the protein CASSMGEKLFF.